Listed below are T cell receptor beta chains from one sample, sequenced in a study of T cell responses to AZD1222 COVID-19 vaccine. Profiled with immunoSEQ multiplex PCR; TCRdb holds only in-frame clones, not every one. Of over 100,000 clones listed, approximately 90% are singletons. Sequencing used peripheral blood, obtained 28 days after the second AZD1222 dose. The receptors derive from an adult who received the AZD1222 COVID-19 vaccine. The conserved cysteine and the conserved F or W are not part of the CDR3 here. The order of the fields is D gene, V gene, J gene, CDR3 protein. A D gene is named only where the DNA matches it firmly.

d_gene: -
v_gene: TRBV7-2
j_gene: TRBJ2-1
CDR3aa: ASSPVGGSYNEQF

d_gene: TRBD1
v_gene: TRBV6-5
j_gene: TRBJ2-1
CDR3aa: ASRRTGASNNEQF

d_gene: TRBD1
v_gene: TRBV11-2
j_gene: TRBJ1-1
CDR3aa: ASSLNQRTGRRAEAF

d_gene: TRBD1
v_gene: TRBV28
j_gene: TRBJ1-3
CDR3aa: ASTWGTGVGNTIY

d_gene: -
v_gene: TRBV18
j_gene: TRBJ2-1
CDR3aa: ASSPLAGDLPQGF

d_gene: -
v_gene: TRBV14
j_gene: TRBJ2-7
CDR3aa: ASSQELGSYEQY

d_gene: TRBD1
v_gene: TRBV19
j_gene: TRBJ1-3
CDR3aa: ASNSPRQGPGNTIY

d_gene: -
v_gene: TRBV28
j_gene: TRBJ1-1
CDR3aa: ASSTPTRGVTEAF

d_gene: -
v_gene: TRBV30
j_gene: TRBJ1-2
CDR3aa: AWSVALGGYT

d_gene: -
v_gene: TRBV5-1
j_gene: TRBJ2-7
CDR3aa: ASSLAGSLEQY

d_gene: -
v_gene: TRBV24-1
j_gene: TRBJ2-1
CDR3aa: ATSIDSYNEQF

d_gene: TRBD2
v_gene: TRBV4-1
j_gene: TRBJ2-7
CDR3aa: ASSQREGPYEQY

d_gene: -
v_gene: TRBV5-6
j_gene: TRBJ2-7
CDR3aa: ASSVGIVYEQY

d_gene: -
v_gene: TRBV11-2
j_gene: TRBJ2-3
CDR3aa: ASSPRGPRDTQY

d_gene: -
v_gene: TRBV18
j_gene: TRBJ2-7
CDR3aa: ASSPDILGEQY

d_gene: -
v_gene: TRBV5-4
j_gene: TRBJ2-7
CDR3aa: ASSPPGAGVLYEQY

d_gene: -
v_gene: TRBV5-1
j_gene: TRBJ1-1
CDR3aa: ASSGSVGIMNTEAF

d_gene: -
v_gene: TRBV10-3
j_gene: TRBJ1-2
CDR3aa: AISSLEVYT

d_gene: TRBD2
v_gene: TRBV5-1
j_gene: TRBJ2-3
CDR3aa: ASSLALAGADTQY

d_gene: TRBD1
v_gene: TRBV6-4
j_gene: TRBJ1-1
CDR3aa: ASSDSDRGTEAF

d_gene: -
v_gene: TRBV11-3
j_gene: TRBJ1-1
CDR3aa: ASSLGPGSMNTEAF

d_gene: -
v_gene: TRBV5-1
j_gene: TRBJ1-5
CDR3aa: ASSFGGASNQPQH

d_gene: -
v_gene: TRBV19
j_gene: TRBJ2-7
CDR3aa: ASSTRTVPSSYEQY

d_gene: -
v_gene: TRBV28
j_gene: TRBJ1-6
CDR3aa: ASSPPPGPALH

d_gene: -
v_gene: TRBV29-1
j_gene: TRBJ1-2
CDR3aa: SATPPGGYGYT

d_gene: TRBD1
v_gene: TRBV7-8
j_gene: TRBJ1-2
CDR3aa: ASSPRTGYGYT

d_gene: -
v_gene: TRBV4-1
j_gene: TRBJ2-7
CDR3aa: ASSRDIMREQY

d_gene: -
v_gene: TRBV28
j_gene: TRBJ1-4
CDR3aa: ASSFRFYEKLF

d_gene: -
v_gene: TRBV19
j_gene: TRBJ1-5
CDR3aa: ASSIEAGSNQPQH

d_gene: TRBD1
v_gene: TRBV18
j_gene: TRBJ1-3
CDR3aa: ASSVTGTSGNTIY

d_gene: -
v_gene: TRBV5-4
j_gene: TRBJ1-1
CDR3aa: ASSLAGGVTEAF

d_gene: -
v_gene: TRBV19
j_gene: TRBJ2-7
CDR3aa: ASRARGSYEQY

d_gene: TRBD2
v_gene: TRBV5-3
j_gene: TRBJ2-2
CDR3aa: ARSDGLAEYANTGELF

d_gene: -
v_gene: TRBV9
j_gene: TRBJ1-3
CDR3aa: ASSARDTGYTIY

d_gene: TRBD2
v_gene: TRBV3-1/TRBV3-2
j_gene: TRBJ2-3
CDR3aa: ASSQEGGTSGRASAQY

d_gene: -
v_gene: TRBV18
j_gene: TRBJ1-3
CDR3aa: ASSPPRSAGNTIY

d_gene: -
v_gene: TRBV10-3
j_gene: TRBJ2-1
CDR3aa: AISAEPIEVAPSSEQF

d_gene: -
v_gene: TRBV7-9
j_gene: TRBJ2-7
CDR3aa: ASSFYQDDSYEQY

d_gene: TRBD1
v_gene: TRBV19
j_gene: TRBJ1-2
CDR3aa: ASSRQGSRGYT